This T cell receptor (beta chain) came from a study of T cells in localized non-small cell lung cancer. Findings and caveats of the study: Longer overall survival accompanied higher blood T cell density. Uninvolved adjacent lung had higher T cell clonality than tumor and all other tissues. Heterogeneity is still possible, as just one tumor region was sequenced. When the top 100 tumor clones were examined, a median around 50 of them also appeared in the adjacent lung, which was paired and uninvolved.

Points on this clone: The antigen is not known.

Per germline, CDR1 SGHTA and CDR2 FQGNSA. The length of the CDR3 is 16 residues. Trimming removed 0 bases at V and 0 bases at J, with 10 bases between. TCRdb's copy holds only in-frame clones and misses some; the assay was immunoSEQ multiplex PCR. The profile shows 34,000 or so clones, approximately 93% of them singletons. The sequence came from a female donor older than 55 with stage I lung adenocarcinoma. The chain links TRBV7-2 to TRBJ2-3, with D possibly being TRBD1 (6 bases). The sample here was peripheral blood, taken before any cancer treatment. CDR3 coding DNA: TGTGCCAGCAGCTTAGCGGGAACAGGGAGCACAGATACGCAGTATTTT. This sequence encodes CASSLAGTGSTDTQYF.